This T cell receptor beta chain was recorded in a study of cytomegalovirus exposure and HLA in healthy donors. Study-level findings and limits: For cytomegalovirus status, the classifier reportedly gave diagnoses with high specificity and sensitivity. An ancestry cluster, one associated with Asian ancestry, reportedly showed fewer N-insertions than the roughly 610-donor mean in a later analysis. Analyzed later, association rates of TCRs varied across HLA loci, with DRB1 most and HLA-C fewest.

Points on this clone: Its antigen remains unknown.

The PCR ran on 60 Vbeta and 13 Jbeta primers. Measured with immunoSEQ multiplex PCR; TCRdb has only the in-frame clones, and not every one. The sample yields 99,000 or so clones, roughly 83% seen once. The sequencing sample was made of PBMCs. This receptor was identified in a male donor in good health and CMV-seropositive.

The CDR3 loop is CASSAGTGATFGYTF. CDR3 DNA: TGTGCCAGCAGTGCCGGGACAGGGGCCACTTTTGGCTACACCTTC. The rearrangement uses TRBV6-4 and TRBJ1-2; the match to TRBD1 covers 10 bases. The germline V gene has CDR1 MRHNA and CDR2 SNTAGT. This CDR3 has 15 residues. V trimming: 4 bases; J trimming: 7 bases; junction bases outside the gene matches: 9.